This T cell receptor (beta chain) was obtained from a study of control samples from healthy donors and cancer patients. V lost 0 bases and J lost 3, with 14 bases in between. The CDR3 is 16 residues long. Clones were sequenced by immunoSEQ multiplex PCR, and TCRdb holds only the in-frame ones, with some missing. The data contain 80,000 or so clones, around 94% of them singletons. This TCR came from a middle-aged woman in good health. Sequenced sample: blood. The chain links TRBV23-1 to TRBJ2-5, with D perhaps matching TRBD1 (5 bases). TRBV23-1 is assigned to the ORF class and has an uncertain function. As DNA, the CDR3 is TGCGCCAGCAGTCAATCGCATTGGGGCCCTAAAGAGACCCAGTACTTC. Amino acid sequence: CASSQSHWGPKETQYF.